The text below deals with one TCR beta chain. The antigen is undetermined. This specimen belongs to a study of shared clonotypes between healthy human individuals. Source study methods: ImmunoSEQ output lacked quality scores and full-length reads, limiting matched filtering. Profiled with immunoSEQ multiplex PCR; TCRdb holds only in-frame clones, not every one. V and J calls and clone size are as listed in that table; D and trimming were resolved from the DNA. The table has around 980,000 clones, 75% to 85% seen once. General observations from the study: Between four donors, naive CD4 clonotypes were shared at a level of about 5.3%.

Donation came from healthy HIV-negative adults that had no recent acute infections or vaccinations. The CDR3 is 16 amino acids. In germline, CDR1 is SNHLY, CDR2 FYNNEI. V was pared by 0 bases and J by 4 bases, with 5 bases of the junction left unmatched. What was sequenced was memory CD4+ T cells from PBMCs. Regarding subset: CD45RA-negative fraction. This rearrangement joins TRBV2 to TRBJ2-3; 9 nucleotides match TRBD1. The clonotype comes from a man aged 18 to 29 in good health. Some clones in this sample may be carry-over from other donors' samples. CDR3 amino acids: CASSEAGTGKADTQYF. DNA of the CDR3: TGTGCCAGCAGTGAAGCGGGGACAGGGAAGGCAGATACGCAGTATTTT.